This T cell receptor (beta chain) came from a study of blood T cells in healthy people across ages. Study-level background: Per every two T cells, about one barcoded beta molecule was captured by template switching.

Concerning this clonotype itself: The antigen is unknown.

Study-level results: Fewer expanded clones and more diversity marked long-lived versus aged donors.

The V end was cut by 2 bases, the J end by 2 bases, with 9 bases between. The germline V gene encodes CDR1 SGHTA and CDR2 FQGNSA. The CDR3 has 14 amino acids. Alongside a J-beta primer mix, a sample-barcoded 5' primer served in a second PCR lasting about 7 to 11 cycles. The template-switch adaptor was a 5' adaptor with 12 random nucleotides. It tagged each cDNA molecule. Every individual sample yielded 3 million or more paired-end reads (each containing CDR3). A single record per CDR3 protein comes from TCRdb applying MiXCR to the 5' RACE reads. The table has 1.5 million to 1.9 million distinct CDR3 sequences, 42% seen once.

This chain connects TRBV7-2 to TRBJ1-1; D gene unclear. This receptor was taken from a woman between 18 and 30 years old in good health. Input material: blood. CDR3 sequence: CASSLPHSNTEAFF. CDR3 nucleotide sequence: TGTGCCAGCAGCTTACCCCACAGTAACACTGAAGCTTTCTTT.